This TCR beta chain was captured in a study of T cell repertoires in cytomegalovirus infection. For the study at large: CMV infection together with matching HLA type was indicated by public TCR beta signatures.

TCRdb called the reads again in MiXCR, with one record for every CDR3 protein. The repertoire has roughly 200,000 distinct CDR3 sequences, about 18% of them found once; the top ten carry 20% to 25%. The CDR3 totals 15 residues. Germline V gene lookup returns CDR1 SGHDN and CDR2 FVKESK. V lost 4 bases to trimming and J lost 6 bases; unmatched junction nucleotides: 6. General study findings and limits: Frequencies of public TCR beta families were cumulated, and this identified carriers of CMV plus the relevant HLA. Dominant in the ex vivo response were TCR beta clonotypes restricted by HLA-C and specific for CMV.

In regard to this clonotype: The antigen remains unidentified.

The TCR originated in a human donor in good health (CMV status not recorded). Some clones in this sample may be carry-over from other donors' samples. The chain uses TRBV14 and TRBJ2-1, with TRBD2 matching 10 bases. Sequencing was performed on CD8+ T cells from PBMCs. The CDR3: CASSLLAGVFNEQFF. CDR3 coding DNA: TGTGCCAGCAGCCTGCTAGCGGGGGTGTTCAATGAGCAGTTCTTC.